This paragraph covers one T cell receptor (beta chain) sequence. Per the germline V gene, CDR1 is SGHAT and CDR2 is FQNNGV. The CDR3 loop spans 15 amino acids. V dropped 3 bases and J dropped 4 bases, with 15 bases sitting between them. Sequencing was performed with immunoSEQ multiplex PCR; in TCRdb, only in-frame clones are kept and a portion is missing. This sample has over 200,000 clones, with roughly 79% found just once. This sample is drawn from a study of blood T cell repertoires in COVID-19. Study summary: PBMCs, B-cell-depleted T cells, or T cells were the source of the cDNA or gDNA that made up the material.

Sequenced input: PBMCs or T cells enriched from blood (not recorded which). The rearrangement uses TRBV11-2 and TRBJ1-2; possibly TRBD1 for D (6 bases). This TCR was recovered from a woman in her forties or fifties with acute COVID-19. The CDR3 region is CASSFLQGVGYGYTF. The DNA of the CDR3 is TGTGCCAGCAGCTTCCTACAGGGAGTAGGCTATGGCTACACCTTC.